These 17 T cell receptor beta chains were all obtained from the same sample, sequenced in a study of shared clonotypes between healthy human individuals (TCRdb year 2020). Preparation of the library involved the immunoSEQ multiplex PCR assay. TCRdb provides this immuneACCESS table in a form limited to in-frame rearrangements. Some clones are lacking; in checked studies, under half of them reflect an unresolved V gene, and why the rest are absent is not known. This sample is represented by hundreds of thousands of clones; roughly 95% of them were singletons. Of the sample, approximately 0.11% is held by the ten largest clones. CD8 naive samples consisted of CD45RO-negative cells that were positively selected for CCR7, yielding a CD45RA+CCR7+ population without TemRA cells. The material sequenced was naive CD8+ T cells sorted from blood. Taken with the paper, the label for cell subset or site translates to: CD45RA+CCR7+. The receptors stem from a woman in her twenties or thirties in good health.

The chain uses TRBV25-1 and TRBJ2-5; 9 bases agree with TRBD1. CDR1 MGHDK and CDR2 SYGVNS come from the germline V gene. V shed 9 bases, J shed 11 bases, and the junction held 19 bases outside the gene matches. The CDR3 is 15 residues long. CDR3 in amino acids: CASGRGWTGDLEQYF. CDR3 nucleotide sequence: TGTGCCAGTGGTAGGGGCTGGACAGGGGATCTAGAGCAGTACTTC. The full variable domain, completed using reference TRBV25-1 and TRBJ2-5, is EADIYQTPRYLVIGTGKKITLECSQTMGHDKMYWYQQDPGMELHLIHYSYGVNSTEKGDLSSESTVSRIRTEHFPLTLESARPSHTSQYLCASGRGWTGDLEQYFGPGTRLLVL.

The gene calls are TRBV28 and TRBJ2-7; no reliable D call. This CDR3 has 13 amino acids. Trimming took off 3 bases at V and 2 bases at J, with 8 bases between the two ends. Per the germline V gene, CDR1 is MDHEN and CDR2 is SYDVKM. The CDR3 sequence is CASSLKGTYEQYF. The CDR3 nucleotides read TGTGCCAGCAGTTTGAAGGGTACCTACGAGCAGTACTTC.

For the CDR3, the DNA is TGTGCCAGCTTCCGGGACAACTCCTACGAGCAGTACTTC. Its protein is CASFRDNSYEQYF. This chain connects TRBV5-6 to TRBJ2-7, with D possibly being TRBD1 (6 bases). CDR1 and CDR2 from the germline V gene are SGHDT and YYEEEE. The CDR3 has 13 amino acids. V shed 7 bases and J shed 0 bases, with 11 bases lying between them.

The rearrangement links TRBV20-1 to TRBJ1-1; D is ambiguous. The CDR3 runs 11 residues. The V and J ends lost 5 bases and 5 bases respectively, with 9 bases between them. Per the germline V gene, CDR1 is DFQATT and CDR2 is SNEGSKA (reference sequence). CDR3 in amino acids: CSAEKGTEAFF. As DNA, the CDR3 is TGCAGTGCTGAAAAAGGGACTGAAGCTTTCTTT.

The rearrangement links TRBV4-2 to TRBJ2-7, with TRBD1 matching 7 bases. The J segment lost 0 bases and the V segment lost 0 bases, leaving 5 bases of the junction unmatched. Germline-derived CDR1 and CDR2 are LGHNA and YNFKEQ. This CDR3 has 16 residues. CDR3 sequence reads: CASSQEETGISYEQYF. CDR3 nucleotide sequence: TGTGCCAGCAGCCAAGAAGAGACAGGGATCTCCTACGAGCAGTACTTC.

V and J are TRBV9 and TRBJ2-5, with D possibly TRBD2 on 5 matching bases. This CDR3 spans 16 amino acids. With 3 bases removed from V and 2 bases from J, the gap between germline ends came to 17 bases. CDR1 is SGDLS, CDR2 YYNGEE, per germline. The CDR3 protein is CASSEGPSSRQETQYF. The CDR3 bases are TGTGCCAGCAGCGAGGGTCCATCTAGCCGTCAAGAGACCCAGTACTTC.

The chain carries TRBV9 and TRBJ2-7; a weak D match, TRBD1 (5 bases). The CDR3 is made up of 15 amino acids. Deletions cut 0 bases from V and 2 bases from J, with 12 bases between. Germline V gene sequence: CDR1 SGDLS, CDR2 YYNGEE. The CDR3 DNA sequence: TGTGCCAGCAGCGTAGATGACAGCATAACCTACGAGCAGTACTTC. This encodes CASSVDDSITYEQYF. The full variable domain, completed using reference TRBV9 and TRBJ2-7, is DSGVTQTPKHLITATGQRVTLRCSPRSGDLSVYWYQQSLDQGLQFLIQYYNGEERAKGNILERFSAQQFPDLHSELNLSSLELGDSALYFCASSVDDSITYEQYFGPGTRLTVT.

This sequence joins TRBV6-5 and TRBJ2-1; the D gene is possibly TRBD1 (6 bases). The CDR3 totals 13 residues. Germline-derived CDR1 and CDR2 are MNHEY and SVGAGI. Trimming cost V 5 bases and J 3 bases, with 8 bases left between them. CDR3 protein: CASSGQNYNEQFF. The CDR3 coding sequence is TGTGCCAGCAGTGGACAGAACTACAATGAGCAGTTCTTC.

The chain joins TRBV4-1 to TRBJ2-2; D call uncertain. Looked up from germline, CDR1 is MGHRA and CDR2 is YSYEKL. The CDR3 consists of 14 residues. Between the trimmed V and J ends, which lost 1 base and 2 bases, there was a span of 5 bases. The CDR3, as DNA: TGCGCCAGCAGCCAAGTCCTTAACACCGGGGAGCTGTTTTTT. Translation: CASSQVLNTGELFF.

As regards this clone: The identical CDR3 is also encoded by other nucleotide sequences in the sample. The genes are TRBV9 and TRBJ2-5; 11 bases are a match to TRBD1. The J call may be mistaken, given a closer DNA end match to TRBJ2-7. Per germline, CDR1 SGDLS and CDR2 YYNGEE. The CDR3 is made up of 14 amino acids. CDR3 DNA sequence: TGTGCCAGCAGCGCCGGGACAGGGGGCTACGAGCAGTACTTC. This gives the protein CASSAGTGGYEQYF.

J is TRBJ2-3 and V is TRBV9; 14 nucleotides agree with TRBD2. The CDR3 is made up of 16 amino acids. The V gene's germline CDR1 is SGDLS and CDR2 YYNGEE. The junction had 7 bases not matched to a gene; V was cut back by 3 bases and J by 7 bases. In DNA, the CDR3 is TGTGCCAGCAGCGAAGGACTAGCGGGAGGATCATATACGCAGTATTTT. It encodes CASSEGLAGGSYTQYF.

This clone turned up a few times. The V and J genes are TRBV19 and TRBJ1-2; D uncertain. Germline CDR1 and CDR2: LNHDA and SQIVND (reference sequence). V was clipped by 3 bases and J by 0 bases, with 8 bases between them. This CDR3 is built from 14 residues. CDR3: CASSIQSTNYGYTF. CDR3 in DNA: TGTGCCAGTAGTATCCAGTCGACTAACTATGGCTACACCTTC.

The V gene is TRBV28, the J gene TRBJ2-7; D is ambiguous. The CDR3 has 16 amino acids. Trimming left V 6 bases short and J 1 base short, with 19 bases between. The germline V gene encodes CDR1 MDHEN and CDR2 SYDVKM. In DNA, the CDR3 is TGTGCCAGCAGCCTGGACCCCACCAGCCCATCCTACGAGCAGTACTTC. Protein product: CASSLDPTSPSYEQYF.

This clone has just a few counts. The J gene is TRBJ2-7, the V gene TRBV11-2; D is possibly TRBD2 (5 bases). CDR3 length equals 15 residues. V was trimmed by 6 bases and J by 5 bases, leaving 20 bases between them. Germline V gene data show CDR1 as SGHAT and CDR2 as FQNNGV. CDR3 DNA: TGTGCCAGCAGTCCTTGGGTGGGAGTAGGCCACGAGCAGTACTTC. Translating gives CASSPWVGVGHEQYF.

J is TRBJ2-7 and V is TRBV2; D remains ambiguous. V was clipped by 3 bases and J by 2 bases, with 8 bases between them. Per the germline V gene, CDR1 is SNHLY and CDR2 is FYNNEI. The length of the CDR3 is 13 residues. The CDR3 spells CASSDSDAYEQYF. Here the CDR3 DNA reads TGTGCCAGCAGTGATTCTGACGCCTACGAGCAGTACTTC.

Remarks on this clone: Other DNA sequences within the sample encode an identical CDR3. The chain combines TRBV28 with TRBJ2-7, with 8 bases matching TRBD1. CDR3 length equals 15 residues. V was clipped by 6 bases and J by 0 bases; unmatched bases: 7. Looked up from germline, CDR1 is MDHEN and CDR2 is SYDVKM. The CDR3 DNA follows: TGTGCCAGCAGCCCCGGGACAGGATTCTCCTACGAGCAGTACTTC. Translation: CASSPGTGFSYEQYF.

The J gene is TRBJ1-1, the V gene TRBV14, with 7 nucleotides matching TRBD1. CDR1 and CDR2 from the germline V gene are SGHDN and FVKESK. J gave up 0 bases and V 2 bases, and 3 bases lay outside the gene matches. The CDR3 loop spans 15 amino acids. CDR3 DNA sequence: TGTGCCAGCAGCCAACCGGGACAGTTGAACACTGAAGCTTTCTTT. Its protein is CASSQPGQLNTEAFF.